This note documents a single T cell receptor (beta chain) sequence. Antigen: not known. The assay was immunoSEQ multiplex PCR, and TCRdb's table has in-frame clones only and misses some. The sample contains 140,000 or so clones, approximately 91% of which appear only once. This record belongs to a study of T cell responses to AZD1222 COVID-19 vaccine. General study findings and limits: Spike regions recognized by vaccine-associated CD4 TCRs spanned the protein, led by 160-218 and 743-854.

This CDR3 is built from 15 residues. V shed 3 bases and J shed 4 bases, with 13 bases lying between them. CDR1 is SNHLY, CDR2 FYNNEI, per germline. The chain is built from TRBV2 and TRBJ1-3; perhaps TRBD1 as D (5 bases). This TCR was recovered from an adult in good health. The sample consisted of peripheral blood, taken on day 0 of AZD1222 vaccination. The CDR3 nucleotides are TGTGCCAGCAGTGAGGGGACTATCAGAGGAAACACCATATATTTT. Protein: CASSEGTIRGNTIYF.